A few counts support the clone carrying this TCR beta chain. Its target is not known. The data belong to a study of cytomegalovirus exposure and HLA in healthy donors. Researchers ran the PCR with 60 Vbeta and 13 Jbeta primers. Repertoires were generated with immunoSEQ multiplex PCR, while TCRdb's copy carries only in-frame clones and drops some. The repertoire holds around 130,000 clones, about 80% seen once, with around 1.2% in the top ten. Study results and caveats: In vitro checks showed that three CMV-associated chains really do target CMV antigens. High specificity and sensitivity for cytomegalovirus status were reported for the classifier.

The germline V gene has CDR1 MNHNY and CDR2 SVGAGI (reference sequence). The CDR3 totals 11 residues. V lost 7 bases and J lost 5, with 8 bases in between. The J gene is TRBJ1-1, the V gene TRBV6-6, with no clear D. Sequenced material: PBMCs. The clonotype was recovered from a girl aged 2 to 10 in good health and CMV-seronegative. This chain's CDR3 is CASTTYTEAFF. CDR3 bases: TGTGCCAGCACTACTTATACTGAAGCTTTCTTT.